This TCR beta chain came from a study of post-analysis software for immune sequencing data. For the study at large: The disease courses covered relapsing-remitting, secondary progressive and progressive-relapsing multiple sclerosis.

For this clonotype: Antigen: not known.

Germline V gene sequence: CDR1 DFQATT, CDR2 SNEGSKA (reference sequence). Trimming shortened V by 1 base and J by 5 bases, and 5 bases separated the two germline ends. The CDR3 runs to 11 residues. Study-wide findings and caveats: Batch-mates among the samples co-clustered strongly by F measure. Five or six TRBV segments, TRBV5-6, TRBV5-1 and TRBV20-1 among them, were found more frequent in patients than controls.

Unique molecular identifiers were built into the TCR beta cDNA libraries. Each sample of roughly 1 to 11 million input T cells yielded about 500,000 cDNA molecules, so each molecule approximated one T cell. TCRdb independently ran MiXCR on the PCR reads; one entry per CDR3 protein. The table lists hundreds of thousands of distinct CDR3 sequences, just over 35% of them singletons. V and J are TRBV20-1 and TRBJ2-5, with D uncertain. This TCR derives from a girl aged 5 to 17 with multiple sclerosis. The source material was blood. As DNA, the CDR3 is TGCAGTGCTAGAGTAATGGAGACCCAGTACTTC. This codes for CSARVMETQYF.